This TCR beta chain was found in a study of blood T cell repertoires in COVID-19. The CDR3 spans 17 residues. V lost 6 bases and J 0 bases, leaving 17 bases between the germline ends. The V gene's germline CDR1 is SGHVS and CDR2 FQNEAQ. The table came from immunoSEQ multiplex PCR; TCRdb's copy has only in-frame clones and leaves some out. Here the sample spans 180,000 or so clones, roughly 85% being singletons. This sequence was found in a man between 35 and 55 years old who had recovered from COVID-19. The specimen sequenced was PBMCs or T cells enriched from blood (not recorded which). The chain uses TRBV7-8 and TRBJ2-2; D gene uncertain. This CDR3 is CASRLQFGSANTGELFF. The CDR3 coding sequence is TGTGCCAGCAGATTACAATTCGGCAGCGCGAACACCGGGGAGCTGTTTTTT.